This record concerns one T cell receptor beta chain sequence. The antigen is not known. CDR1 is SGHNT and CDR2 is YENEEA in the germline V gene. The trim removed 5 bases at V and 2 bases at J, leaving 9 bases unmatched. The CDR3 consists of 17 residues. What was sequenced were expressed TCRB transcripts, since all of the isolated RNA had been reverse transcribed. Assay: immunoSEQ multiplex PCR; the TCRdb copy retains only in-frame clones and omits some. The sample holds more than 350,000 clones, around 10% seen once. This record belongs to a study of beta chain features in type 1 diabetes. Findings and limits, study-wide: Researchers report that Type 1 diabetes patients had moderately but significantly shorter TCRB CDR3s across all four CD4+ subsets.

The chain employs TRBV11-3 and TRBJ2-3; 11 nucleotides line up with TRBD2. The receptor comes from a woman aged 18-30 years in good health. The sample taken for sequencing was naive CD4+ T cells from blood. DNA of the CDR3: TGTGCCAGCAGCGGTCGACTAGCGGGACACCTCACAGATACGCAGTATTTT. Protein product: CASSGRLAGHLTDTQYF.